The 4 T cell receptor beta chains below were found in one sample sequenced in a study of T cell responses to AZD1222 COVID-19 vaccine. Clones were sequenced by immunoSEQ multiplex PCR, and TCRdb holds only the in-frame ones, with some missing. The data show more than 35,000 clones, around 77% seen once. The input for sequencing was peripheral blood, taken 28 days after the second dose of the MenACWY control vaccine. The receptors were sampled from an adult who received the MenACWY meningococcal vaccine as a control.

The rearrangement uses TRBV29-1 and TRBJ1-2; D unresolved. The V gene lost 5 bases and the J gene lost 5 bases, with 9 bases spanning the gap. This CDR3 contains 11 residues. Germline V gives CDR1 SQVTM, CDR2 ANQGSEA. The CDR3 region is CSVSEGYGYTF. The CDR3, as DNA: TGCAGCGTTTCGGAAGGGTATGGCTACACCTTC.

This clone appeared once. The chain uses TRBV5-1 and TRBJ2-3; 8 positions agree with TRBD2. Germline CDR1 reads SGHRS; CDR2 reads YFSETQ. CDR3 length: 16 amino acids. V trimming: 0 bases; J trimming: 4 bases; junction bases outside the gene matches: 7. CDR3 DNA sequence: TGCGCCAGCAGCTTGGGAGGAGGCGGGGGGCCAGATACGCAGTATTTT. Its translation is CASSLGGGGGPDTQYF.

This clone was seen a handful of times. J is TRBJ1-1 and V is TRBV28, with 7 bases lining up with TRBD1. The CDR3 runs to 15 residues. The junction had 10 bases not matched to a gene; V was cut back by 5 bases and J by 4 bases. Germline CDR1 is MDHEN and CDR2 is SYDVKM. The CDR3 spells CASSIGTRGSTEAFF. The CDR3, as DNA: TGTGCCAGCAGTATCGGCACCAGGGGGAGCACTGAAGCTTTCTTT.

The V gene is TRBV5-1, the J gene TRBJ1-4, with D unclear. V gave up 4 bases and J gave up 7 bases, with 17 bases separating them. CDR1 SGHRS and CDR2 YFSETQ come from the germline V gene. CDR3 length: 15 amino acids. The DNA of the CDR3 is TGCGCCAGCAGCACGTCGACGGGCGGAGGTGAAAAACTGTTTTTT. Amino acids: CASSTSTGGGEKLFF.